This T cell receptor (beta chain) originates from a study of graft-versus-host responses after intestinal transplantation. In the study overall: Recipients got multivisceral, liver-intestinal, or isolated intestinal transplants. Every recipient underwent anti-thymocyte globulin induction, then tacrolimus and steroids for approximately three years.

Measured with immunoSEQ multiplex PCR; TCRdb has only the in-frame clones, and not every one. Among over 100,000 clones, approximately 92% were seen once, and the ten largest hold around 0.12%. About this clone itself: What it recognizes is unknown.

Germline V gives CDR1 MNHEY, CDR2 SMNVEV (reference sequence). The CDR3 is 13 residues long. The V end lost 9 bases, the J end lost 2 bases, and 12 bases lay between the germline ends. The starting material was unstimulated CD4+ T cells sorted from spleen or lymph node cells, obtained before intestinal transplant. This receptor was identified in a human donor who received an intestinal transplant. The V gene is TRBV27, the J gene TRBJ2-3; tentatively, D is TRBD1 (6 bases). The CDR3 loop reads CASRRGITDTQYF. The CDR3 DNA reads as TGTGCCAGTCGTAGGGGGATCACAGATACGCAGTATTTT.